The present T cell receptor (beta chain) was sequenced within a study of blood T cell repertoires in COVID-19. The data were produced by immunoSEQ multiplex PCR, yet TCRdb's version contains in-frame clones alone and is incomplete. The sample includes roughly 220,000 clones, roughly 84% of them seen just once. The germline CDR1 and CDR2 sequences are KGHSH and LQKENI. V lost 5 bases and J lost 4, with 12 bases in between. This CDR3 has 14 residues. What was sequenced was peripheral blood. This chain uses TRBV18 with TRBJ2-1, with no clear D. The sequence was obtained from a man between 45 and 60 years old who had recovered from COVID-19. The CDR3 sequence is CASSVQRDYNEQFF. DNA of the CDR3: TGTGCCAGCTCAGTCCAGCGCGATTACAATGAGCAGTTCTTC.